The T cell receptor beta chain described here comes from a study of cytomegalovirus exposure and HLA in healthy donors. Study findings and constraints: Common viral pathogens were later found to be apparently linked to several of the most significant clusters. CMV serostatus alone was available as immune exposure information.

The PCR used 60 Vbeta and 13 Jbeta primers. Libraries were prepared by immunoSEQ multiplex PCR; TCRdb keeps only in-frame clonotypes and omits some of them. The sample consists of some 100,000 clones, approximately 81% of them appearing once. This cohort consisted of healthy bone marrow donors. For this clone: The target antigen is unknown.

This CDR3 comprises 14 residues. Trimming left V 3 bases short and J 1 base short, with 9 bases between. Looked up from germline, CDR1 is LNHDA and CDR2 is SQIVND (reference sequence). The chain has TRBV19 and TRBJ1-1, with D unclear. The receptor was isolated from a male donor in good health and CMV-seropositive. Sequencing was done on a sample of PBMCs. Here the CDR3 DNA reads TGTGCCAGTAGTATTCGGGGTACGAACACTGAAGCTTTCTTT. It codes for CASSIRGTNTEAFF.